Each of the 8 T cell receptor beta chains below was sequenced from the same sample in a study of T cell responses to AZD1222 COVID-19 vaccine. Measured with immunoSEQ multiplex PCR; TCRdb has only the in-frame clones, and not every one. The data contain tens of thousands of clones, around 73% of them singletons. This material consisted of peripheral blood, taken on day 0 of AZD1222 vaccination. These receptors were obtained from an adult in good health.

The gene calls are TRBV29-1 and TRBJ1-1, with D perhaps TRBD1 (5 bases). CDR3 length: 13 amino acids. CDR1 and CDR2 from the germline V gene are SQVTM and ANQGSEA. The V and J ends lost 4 bases and 5 bases respectively, with 14 bases between them. CDR3 bases: TGCAGCGTTGGCCGCAGGGAGCGTACTGAAGCTTTCTTT. This encodes CSVGRRERTEAFF.

The chain carries TRBV5-1 and TRBJ2-7, with D tentatively TRBD1 (5 bases). With 6 bases removed from V and 3 bases from J, the gap between germline ends came to 16 bases. The CDR3 extends over 14 amino acids. The germline CDR1 and CDR2 sequences are SGHRS and YFSETQ. The CDR3 coding sequence is TGCGCCAGCAAAGTTGGTGGGGCTTACTACGAGCAGTACTTC. This sequence encodes CASKVGGAYYEQYF.

The chain carries TRBV4-1 and TRBJ1-1, with D maybe TRBD1 (5 bases). Germline V gene data show CDR1 as MGHRA and CDR2 as YSYEKL. The CDR3 loop spans 17 amino acids. V gave up 1 base and J gave up 4 bases, with 19 bases separating them. The DNA for the CDR3 is TGCGCCAGCAGCCAAGTTTGGGGGGGGACCCGAGGCACTGAAGCTTTCTTT. This gives the protein CASSQVWGGTRGTEAFF.

This chain uses TRBV27 with TRBJ1-2; 7 bases are shared with TRBD1. The J segment lost 5 bases and the V segment lost 5 bases, leaving 5 bases of the junction unmatched. The CDR3 runs to 13 residues. Germline CDR1 MNHEY, CDR2 SMNVEV (reference sequence). The CDR3 DNA sequence: TGTGCCAGCAGTGAGACAGGGTCTTATGGCTACACCTTC. Translation gives CASSETGSYGYTF.

This chain joins TRBV19 and TRBJ2-7; 7 bases are a match to TRBD2. Germline V gene data show CDR1 as LNHDA and CDR2 as SQIVND (reference sequence). With V trimmed by 4 bases and J by 3 bases, 12 bases remained unmatched. This CDR3 spans 16 amino acids. The CDR3 region has the DNA TGTGCCAGTAGTAACGGCGGTAGCGGGTTCTTCTACGAGCAGTACTTC. Translation gives CASSNGGSGFFYEQYF.

The J gene is TRBJ2-1, the V gene TRBV3-1 (or the pseudogene TRBV3-2), with a weak D call TRBD2 (5 bases). Germline lookup yields CDR1 LGHDT and CDR2 YNNKEL (reference sequence). The CDR3 has 12 residues. V was shortened by 1 base and J by 7 bases, with 5 bases between the two germline ends. DNA for the CDR3: TGTGCCAGCAGCCAAGGACTAAATGAGCAGTTCTTC. Amino acids: CASSQGLNEQFF.

The chain couples TRBV6-2 or TRBV6-3 to TRBJ2-3; 11 bases map to TRBD2. The CDR3 spans 15 residues. Germline V lookup: CDR1 MNHEY, CDR2 SVGEGT. J was trimmed by 3 bases and V by 6 bases; bases with no gene match: 5. DNA of the CDR3: TGTGCCAGCAGCCGGACTAGCGGGCAAACAGATACGCAGTATTTT. Translation: CASSRTSGQTDTQYF.

V gene TRBV10-3 combines with J gene TRBJ2-1, with TRBD2 matching over 9 bases. This CDR3 has 19 amino acids. Trimming cost V 6 bases and J 6 bases; bases outside gene matches: 21. In germline, CDR1 is ENHRY, CDR2 SYGVKD. CDR3 coding DNA: TGTGCCATCAGCGTTCCTACGGCGGGAGGGTCCCCCGACGTCAATGAGCAGTTCTTC. It codes for CAISVPTAGGSPDVNEQFF.